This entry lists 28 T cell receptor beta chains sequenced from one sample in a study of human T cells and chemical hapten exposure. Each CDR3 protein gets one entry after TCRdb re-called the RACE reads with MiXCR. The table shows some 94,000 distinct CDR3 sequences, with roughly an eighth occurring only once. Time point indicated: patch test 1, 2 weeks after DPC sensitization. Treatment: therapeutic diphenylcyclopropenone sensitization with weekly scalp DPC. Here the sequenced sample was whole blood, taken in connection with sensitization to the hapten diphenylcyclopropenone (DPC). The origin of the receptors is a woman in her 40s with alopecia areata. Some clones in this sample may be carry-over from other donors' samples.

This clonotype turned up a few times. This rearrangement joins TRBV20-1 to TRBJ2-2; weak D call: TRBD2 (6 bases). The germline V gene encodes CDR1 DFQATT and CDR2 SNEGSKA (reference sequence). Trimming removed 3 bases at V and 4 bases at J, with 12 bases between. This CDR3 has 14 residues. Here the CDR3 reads CSARLARGTGELFF. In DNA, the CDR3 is TGCAGTGCTAGGCTAGCGAGGGGCACCGGGGAGCTGTTTTTT.

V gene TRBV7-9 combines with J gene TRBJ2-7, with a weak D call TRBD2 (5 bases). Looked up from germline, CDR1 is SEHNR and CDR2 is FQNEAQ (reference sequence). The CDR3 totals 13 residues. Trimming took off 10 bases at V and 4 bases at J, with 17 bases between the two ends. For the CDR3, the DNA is TGTGCCACCGGGGTGACCGGGGTATACGAGCAGTACTTC. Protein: CATGVTGVYEQYF. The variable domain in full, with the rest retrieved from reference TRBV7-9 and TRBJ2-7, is DTGVSQNPRHKITKRGQNVTFRCDPISEHNRLYWYRQTLGQGPEFLTYFQNEAQLEKSRLLSDRFSAERPKGSFSTLEIQRTEQGDSAMYLCATGVTGVYEQYFGPGTRLTVT.

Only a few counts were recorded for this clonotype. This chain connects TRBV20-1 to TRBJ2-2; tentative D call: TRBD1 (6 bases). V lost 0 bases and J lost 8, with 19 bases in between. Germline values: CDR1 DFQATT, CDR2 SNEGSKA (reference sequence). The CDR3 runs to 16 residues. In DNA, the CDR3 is TGCAGTGCTAGAGATGGACCGGGACAAGACTCGGGGGAGCTGTTTTTT. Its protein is CSARDGPGQDSGELFF.

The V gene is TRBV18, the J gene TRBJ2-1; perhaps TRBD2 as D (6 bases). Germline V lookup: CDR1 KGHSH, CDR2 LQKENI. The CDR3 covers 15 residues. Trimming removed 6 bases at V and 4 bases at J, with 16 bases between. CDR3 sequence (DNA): TGTGCCAGCTCCCGACTAGAGGGAGGTTACAATGAGCAGTTCTTC. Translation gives CASSRLEGGYNEQFF.

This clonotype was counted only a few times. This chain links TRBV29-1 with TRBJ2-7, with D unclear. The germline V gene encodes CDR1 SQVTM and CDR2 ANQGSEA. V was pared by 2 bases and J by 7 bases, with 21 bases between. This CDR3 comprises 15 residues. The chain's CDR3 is CSVEFPSGPKWEQYF. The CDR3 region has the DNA TGCAGCGTTGAATTCCCCTCCGGGCCCAAGTGGGAGCAGTACTTC.

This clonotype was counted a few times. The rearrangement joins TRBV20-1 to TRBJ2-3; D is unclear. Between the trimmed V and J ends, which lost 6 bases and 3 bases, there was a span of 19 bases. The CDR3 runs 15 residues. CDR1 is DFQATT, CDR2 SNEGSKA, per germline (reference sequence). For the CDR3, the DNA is TGCAGTGCCCGCTCGGAATACGATTCGACAGATACGCAGTATTTT. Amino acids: CSARSEYDSTDTQYF.

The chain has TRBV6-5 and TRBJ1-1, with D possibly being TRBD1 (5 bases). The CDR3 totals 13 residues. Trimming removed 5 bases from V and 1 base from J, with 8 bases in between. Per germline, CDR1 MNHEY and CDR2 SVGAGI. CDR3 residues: CASSRGTNTEAFF. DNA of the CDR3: TGTGCCAGCAGTCGGGGGACGAACACTGAAGCTTTCTTT.

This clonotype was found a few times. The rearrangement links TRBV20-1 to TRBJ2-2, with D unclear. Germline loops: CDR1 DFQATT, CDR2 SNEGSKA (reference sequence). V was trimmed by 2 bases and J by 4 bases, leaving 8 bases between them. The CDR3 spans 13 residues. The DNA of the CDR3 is TGCAGTGCTAGAAACTACCTCACCGGGGAGCTGTTTTTT. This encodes CSARNYLTGELFF.

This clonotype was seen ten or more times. CDR3 coding DNA: TGTGCCAGCAGCCAATGGGAGAACACTGAAGCTTTCTTT. Its translation: CASSQWENTEAFF. The chain couples TRBV14 to TRBJ1-1; D uncertain. The CDR3 length is 13 residues. CDR1 and CDR2 (germline): SGHDN, FVKESK. The V end was cut by 2 bases, the J end by 1 base, with 5 bases between.

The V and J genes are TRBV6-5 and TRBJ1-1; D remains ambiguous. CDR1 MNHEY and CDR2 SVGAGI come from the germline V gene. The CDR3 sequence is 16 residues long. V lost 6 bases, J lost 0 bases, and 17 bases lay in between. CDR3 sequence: CASRTNGARMNTEAFF. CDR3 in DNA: TGTGCCAGCAGGACGAACGGAGCTAGAATGAACACTGAAGCTTTCTTT.

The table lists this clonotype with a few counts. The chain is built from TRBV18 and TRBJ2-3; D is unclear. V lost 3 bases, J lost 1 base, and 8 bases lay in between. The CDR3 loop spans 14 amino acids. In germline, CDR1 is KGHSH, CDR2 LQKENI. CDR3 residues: CASSPPARTDTQYF. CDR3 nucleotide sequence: TGTGCCAGCTCACCTCCAGCACGCACAGATACGCAGTATTTT.

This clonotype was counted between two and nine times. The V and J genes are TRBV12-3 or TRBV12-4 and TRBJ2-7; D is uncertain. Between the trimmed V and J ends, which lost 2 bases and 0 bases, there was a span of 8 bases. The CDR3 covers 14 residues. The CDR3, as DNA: TGTGCCAGCAGTTTACGCGACGGCTCCTACGAGCAGTACTTC. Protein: CASSLRDGSYEQYF.

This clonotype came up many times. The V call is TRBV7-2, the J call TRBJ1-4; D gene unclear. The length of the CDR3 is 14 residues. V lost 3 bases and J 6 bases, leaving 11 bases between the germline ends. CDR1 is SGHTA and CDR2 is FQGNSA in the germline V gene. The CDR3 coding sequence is TGTGCCAGCAGCTTGCAACGGGGAGATGAAAAACTGTTTTTT. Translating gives CASSLQRGDEKLFF.

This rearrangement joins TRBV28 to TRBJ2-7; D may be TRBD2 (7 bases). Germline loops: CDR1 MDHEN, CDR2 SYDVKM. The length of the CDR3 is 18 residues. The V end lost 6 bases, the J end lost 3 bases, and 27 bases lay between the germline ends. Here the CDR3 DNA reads TGTGCCAGCAGACTTTACGGGGGGCTGGTGGCAGATCGCTACGAGCAGTACTTC. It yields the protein CASRLYGGLVADRYEQYF.

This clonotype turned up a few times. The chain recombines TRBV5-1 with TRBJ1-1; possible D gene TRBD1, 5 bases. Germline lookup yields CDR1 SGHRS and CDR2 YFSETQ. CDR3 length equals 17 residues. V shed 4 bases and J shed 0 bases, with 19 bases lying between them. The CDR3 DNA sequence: TGCGCCAGCAGCCCGCGGCAGGGTGGAGGGTTGAACACTGAAGCTTTCTTT. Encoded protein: CASSPRQGGGLNTEAFF.

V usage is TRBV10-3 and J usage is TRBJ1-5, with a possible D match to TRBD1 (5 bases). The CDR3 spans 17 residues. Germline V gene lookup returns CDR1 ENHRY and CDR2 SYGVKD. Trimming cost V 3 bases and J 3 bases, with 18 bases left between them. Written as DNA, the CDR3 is TGTGCCATCAGTGACCCTTCCAGGGAAACCTACAATCAGCCCCAGCATTTT. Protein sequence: CAISDPSRETYNQPQHF.

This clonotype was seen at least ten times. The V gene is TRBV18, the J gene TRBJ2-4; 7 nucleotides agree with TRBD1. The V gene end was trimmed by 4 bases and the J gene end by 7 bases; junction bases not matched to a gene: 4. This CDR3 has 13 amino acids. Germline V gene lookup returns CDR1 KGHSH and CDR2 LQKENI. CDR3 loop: CASSQGGRNIQYF. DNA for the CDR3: TGTGCCAGCTCACAAGGGGGCAGGAACATTCAGTACTTC. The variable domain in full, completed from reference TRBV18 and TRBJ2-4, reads NAGVMQNPRHLVRRRGQEARLRCSPMKGHSHVYWYRQLPEEGLKFMVYLQKENIIDESGMPKERFSAEFPKEGPSILRIQQVVRGDSAAYFCASSQGGRNIQYFGAGTRLSVL.

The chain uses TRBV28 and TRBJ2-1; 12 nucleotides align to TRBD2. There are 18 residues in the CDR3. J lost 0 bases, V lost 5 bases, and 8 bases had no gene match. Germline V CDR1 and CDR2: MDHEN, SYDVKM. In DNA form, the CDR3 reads TGTGCCAGCAGTCTAAGCGGACTAGCGGGGAGCTCCTACAATGAGCAGTTCTTC. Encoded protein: CASSLSGLAGSSYNEQFF.

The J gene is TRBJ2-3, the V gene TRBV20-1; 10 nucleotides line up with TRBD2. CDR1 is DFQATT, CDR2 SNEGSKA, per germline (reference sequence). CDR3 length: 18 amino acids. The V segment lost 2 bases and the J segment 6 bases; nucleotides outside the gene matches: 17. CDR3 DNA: TGCAGTGCTAGAACTAGCGGGATAAGCAGGGTTTATCCGGATACGCAGTATTTT. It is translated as CSARTSGISRVYPDTQYF.

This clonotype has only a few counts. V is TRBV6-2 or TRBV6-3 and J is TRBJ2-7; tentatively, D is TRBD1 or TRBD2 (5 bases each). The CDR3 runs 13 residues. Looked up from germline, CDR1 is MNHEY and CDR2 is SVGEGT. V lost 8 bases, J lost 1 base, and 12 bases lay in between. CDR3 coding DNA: TGTGCCAGCTCGGGGCAGAAGTCCTACGAGCAGTACTTC. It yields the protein CASSGQKSYEQYF.

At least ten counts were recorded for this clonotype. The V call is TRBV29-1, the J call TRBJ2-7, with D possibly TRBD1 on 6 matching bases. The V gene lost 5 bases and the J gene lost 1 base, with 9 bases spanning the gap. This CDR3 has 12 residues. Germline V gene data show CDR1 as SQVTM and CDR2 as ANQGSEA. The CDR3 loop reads CSVWTESYEQYF. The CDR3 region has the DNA TGCAGCGTTTGGACAGAGTCCTACGAGCAGTACTTC.

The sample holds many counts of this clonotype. The CDR3 DNA reads as TGCAGTGCTAGAGATCCAAGGACAGGACTCTATGGCTACACCTTC. Amino acid sequence: CSARDPRTGLYGYTF. The chain couples TRBV20-1 to TRBJ1-2; 7 nucleotides agree with TRBD1. With V trimmed by 0 bases and J by 4 bases, 8 bases remained unmatched. The CDR3 sequence is 15 residues long. Germline CDR1 and CDR2: DFQATT and SNEGSKA (reference sequence).

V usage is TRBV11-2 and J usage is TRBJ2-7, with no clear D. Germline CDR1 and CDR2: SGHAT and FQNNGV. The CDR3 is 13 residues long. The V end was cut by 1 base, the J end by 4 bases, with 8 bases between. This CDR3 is CASSLVETYEQYF. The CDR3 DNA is TGTGCCAGCAGCTTAGTGGAAACTTACGAGCAGTACTTC.

This CDR3 reads CASSFEGLADTQYF. The CDR3 DNA sequence: TGTGCCAGCAGCTTTGAGGGGCTGGCAGATACGCAGTATTTT. The chain recombines TRBV7-8 with TRBJ2-3; TRBD1 or TRBD2 may be the D gene (5 bases each). Germline CDR1 is SGHVS and CDR2 is FQNEAQ. Trimming took off 3 bases at V and 4 bases at J, with 11 bases between the two ends. The CDR3 has 14 residues.

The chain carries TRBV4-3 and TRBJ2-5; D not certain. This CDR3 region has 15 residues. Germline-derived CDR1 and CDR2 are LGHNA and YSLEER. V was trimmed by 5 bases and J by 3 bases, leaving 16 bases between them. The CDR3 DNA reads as TGCGCCAGCAGCAAAGGCCCGGTTGGAAAAGAGACCCAGTACTTC. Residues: CASSKGPVGKETQYF.

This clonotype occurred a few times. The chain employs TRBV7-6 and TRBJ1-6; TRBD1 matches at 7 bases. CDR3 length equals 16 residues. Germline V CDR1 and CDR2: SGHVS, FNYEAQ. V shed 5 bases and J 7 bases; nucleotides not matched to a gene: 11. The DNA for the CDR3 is TGTGCCAGCAGCCCGGACAGGAGTGGGTTAAATTCACCCCTCCACTTT. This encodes CASSPDRSGLNSPLHF.

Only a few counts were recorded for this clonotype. The CDR3 bases are TGTGCCAGCAGTTACTCTCCGGGTTCGACTGAAGCTTTCTTT. Its translation is CASSYSPGSTEAFF. The rearrangement uses TRBV6-6 and TRBJ1-1; D unclear. V was shortened by 0 bases and J by 5 bases, with 10 bases between the two germline ends. Germline assignment: CDR1 MNHNY and CDR2 SVGAGI (reference sequence). This CDR3 is 14 amino acids long.

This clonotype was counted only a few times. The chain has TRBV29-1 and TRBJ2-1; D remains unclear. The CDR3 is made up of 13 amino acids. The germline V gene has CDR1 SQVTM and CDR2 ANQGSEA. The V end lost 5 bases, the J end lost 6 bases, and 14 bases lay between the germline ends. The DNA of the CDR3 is TGCAGCGTTCCAGCGCGGACGGCCAATGAGCAGTTCTTC. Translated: CSVPARTANEQFF.